The present entry profiles one T cell receptor (beta chain) with its context. By quantitative 5'-RACE with molecular barcodes, the TCR beta libraries were made. TCRdb re-called the 5' RACE reads through MiXCR, storing one row per CDR3 protein. The sample lists around 230,000 distinct CDR3 sequences, less than 10% occurring once. The data stem from a study of CD8 T cells in ankylosing spondylitis. Deletions cut 0 bases from V and 4 bases from J, with 13 bases between. Germline CDR1 reads SGHRS; CDR2 reads YFSETQ. There are 15 residues in the CDR3. The sequencing sample was made of blood, either unsorted or a sorted T cell fraction (not recorded which). V gene TRBV5-1 combines with J gene TRBJ1-1; D not resolved. The TCR comes from a male donor with ankylosing spondylitis or in good health (not recorded which). CDR3 nucleotide sequence: TGCGCCAGCAGCTTGGCCCGGGGAATCGGCACTGAAGCTTTCTTT. This sequence encodes CASSLARGIGTEAFF.